The 15 T cell receptor beta chains reported below all come from one sample, sequenced in a study of T cells expressing NK-cell markers. Following a re-call of the 5' RACE reads, TCRdb has one entry per CDR3 protein and lacks DNA. This listing includes 500,000 to 700,000 distinct CDR3 sequences. The sample consisted of blood T cells: a sorted CD56 or NKG2C T cell subset, CD4+ or CD8+ T cells, or bulk PBMC T cells (not recorded which). The receptor source for this set is a man aged 18-30 years in good health.

The chain joins TRBV29-1 to TRBJ2-3; TCRdb selects TRBD2, and the lack of DNA leaves this call unchecked. CDR1 and CDR2 (germline): SQVTM, ANQGSEA. This CDR3 comprises 17 residues. This CDR3 is CSAGPPGLAGRTDTQYF.

This rearrangement joins TRBV12-3 or TRBV12-4 to TRBJ1-2. The CDR3 sequence is 14 residues long. CDR3 protein: CASSRSAEGYGYTF.

The rearrangement joins TRBV9 to TRBJ2-6. Germline lookup yields CDR1 SGDLS and CDR2 YYNGEE. This CDR3 has 16 amino acids. The CDR3: CASSGNRDSGANVLTF.

The CDR3 spells CASSQGVGRVYNEQFF. The rearrangement uses TRBV4-1 and TRBJ2-1; TCRdb names TRBD1, which stays unverified in the absence of DNA. The CDR3 is 16 amino acids. CDR1 and CDR2 from the germline V gene are MGHRA and YSYEKL.

The V call is TRBV4-3, the J call TRBJ1-4. The germline CDR1 and CDR2 sequences are LGHNA and YSLEER. The CDR3 length is 15 residues. CDR3 protein: CASSRTWTYNEKLFF.

The chain uses TRBV12-3 or TRBV12-4 and TRBJ1-6; with no DNA, the TCRdb D assignment of TRBD1 cannot be verified. There are 14 residues in the CDR3. The CDR3 sequence is CASRVGQGYSPLHF.

This chain links TRBV9 with TRBJ2-7; TCRdb returns TRBD2, unconfirmable since there is no DNA. The CDR3 runs 17 residues. CDR1 is SGDLS and CDR2 is YYNGEE in the germline V gene. CDR3 loop: CASSGSRLAGGPGEQYF.

J is TRBJ2-1 and V is TRBV12-3 or TRBV12-4. This CDR3 region has 13 residues. CDR3 residues: CASSSYGASEQFF.

The V call is TRBV10-3, the J call TRBJ2-3; absent DNA, TCRdb's TRBD1 call cannot be checked. Germline V lookup: CDR1 ENHRY, CDR2 SYGVKD. The CDR3 sequence is 17 residues long. The CDR3 here is CAISESMGAGATDTQYF.

The chain's CDR3 is CASSAGWGKDTGELFF. This chain links TRBV27 with TRBJ2-2; with no DNA, the TCRdb D assignment of TRBD2 cannot be verified. Germline V gene sequence: CDR1 MNHEY, CDR2 SMNVEV (reference sequence). This CDR3 has 16 residues.

V gene TRBV12-3 or TRBV12-4 combines with J gene TRBJ2-5; TCRdb designates TRBD2, a call that cannot be tested without DNA. The CDR3 runs to 20 residues. The CDR3 sequence is CASSLALPGLAGPKAETQYF.

The CDR3 here is CASSDEGAPPDTQYF. This rearrangement joins TRBV10-2 to TRBJ2-3; the D call from TCRdb, TRBD1, cannot be confirmed without DNA. The germline CDR1 and CDR2 sequences are WSHSY and SAAADI. The CDR3 runs 15 residues.

The chain joins TRBV5-1 to TRBJ1-6; TCRdb's D call, TRBD1, is unchecked because there is no DNA. Germline V lookup: CDR1 SGHRS, CDR2 YFSETQ. There are 14 residues in the CDR3. The CDR3 reads CASSFGQTSSPLHF.

CDR3 sequence reads: CASSHEGRGLMNTEAFF. The V gene is TRBV2, the J gene TRBJ1-1; TCRdb gives TRBD1 as the D gene, but with no DNA this cannot be confirmed. The CDR3 totals 17 residues. Germline lookup yields CDR1 SNHLY and CDR2 FYNNEI. The full variable domain, its missing parts supplied by reference TRBV2 and TRBJ1-1, is EPEVTQTPSHQVTQMGQEVILRCVPISNHLYFYWYRQILGQKVEFLVSFYNNEISEKSEIFDDQFSVERPDGSNFTLKIRSTKLEDSAMYFCASSHEGRGLMNTEAFFGQGTRLTVV.

The V and J genes are TRBV6-2 or TRBV6-3 and TRBJ2-5; TCRdb's D call, TRBD1, is unchecked because there is no DNA. This CDR3 is 15 amino acids long. Germline loops: CDR1 MNHEY, CDR2 SVGEGT. CDR3 residues: CASSLPTGGKETQYF.